A selection of T cell receptor beta chains follows, all from one sample in a study of cytomegalovirus exposure and HLA in healthy donors. Sequencing was performed with immunoSEQ multiplex PCR; in TCRdb, only in-frame clones are kept and a portion is missing. This table holds more than 130,000 clones, 70% to 80% found once. Sequencing was performed on PBMCs. These receptors all come from a man aged 18-30 years in good health and CMV-seronegative. CDR3s include the opening cysteine and the closing phenylalanine or tryptophan. Fields, in order: CDR3 DNA, CDR3 protein, V gene, clone size, D gene, J gene. The D gene is left open where the match is weak. A row's size may be missing; if present it is once, few, many or a size class.

TGCGCCAGCAGCTTGGGCGGGGAGAACACTGAAGCTTTCTTT,CASSLGGENTEAFF,TRBV5-1,-,-,TRBJ1-1
TGCGCCAGCAGCTTGCAACAGGATTCCGGGTACAATGAGCAGTTCTTC,CASSLQQDSGYNEQFF,TRBV5-1,-,-,TRBJ2-1
TGTGCCAGCTCACCGTCGGACAGGGTAAAGGACACCTTC,CASSPSDRVKDTF,TRBV18,once,TRBD1,TRBJ1-2
TGTGCCAGCAGTGAAAGCGGGCTAGCGGGGGCTTTGAGCACAGATACGCAGTATTTT,CASSESGLAGALSTDTQYF,TRBV2,once,TRBD2,TRBJ2-3
TGTGCCAGCAGCGAAGGACTAGAGGGGTGGGAGACCCAGTACTTC,CASSEGLEGWETQYF,TRBV4-2,-,TRBD2,TRBJ2-5
TGTGCCTGGAGTGTACGCGGCAGTGAGCAGTTCTTC,CAWSVRGSEQFF,TRBV30,-,-,TRBJ2-1
TGTGCCAGCAGCCCCTCAAAGGCAGGGCTGAACACTGAAGCTTTCTTT,CASSPSKAGLNTEAFF,TRBV28,-,-,TRBJ1-1
TGTGCCAGCATTTCACAGGGGTCCCAAGAGACCCAGTACTTC,CASISQGSQETQYF,TRBV2,-,TRBD1,TRBJ2-5
TGCGCCAGCAGCTGGGGCCTGGGGGCATTGGAATACTGGAGCTCCTACAATGAGCAGTTCTTC,CASSWGLGALEYWSSYNEQFF,TRBV5-1,-,-,TRBJ2-1
TGTGCCAGCAGCTCAACTAGCGGGGGGGCTCCCTACAATGAGCAGTTCTTC,CASSSTSGGAPYNEQFF,TRBV7-3,-,TRBD2,TRBJ2-1
TGTGCCAGTAGTATCTGGGCGGGAGGAGGAGAAGATACGCAGTATTTT,CASSIWAGGGEDTQYF,TRBV19,-,TRBD2,TRBJ2-3
TGTGCCAGCAGCAATGGGGGAGGAGAGACCCAGTACTTC,CASSNGGGETQYF,TRBV5-4,-,-,TRBJ2-5
TGTGCCAGCAGTTTTTCGGGGCTAGCGGGAGCAGGGGAGCAGTACTTC,CASSFSGLAGAGEQYF,TRBV6-5,-,TRBD2,TRBJ2-7
TGTGCCAGCAGTAGCAGGGCTCGAGGTAACTATGGCTACACCTTC,CASSSRARGNYGYTF,TRBV28,-,-,TRBJ1-2
TGTGCCAGCAGAACGGGACTAGCGGGAACAGATACGCAGTATTTT,CASRTGLAGTDTQYF,TRBV6-5,-,TRBD2,TRBJ2-3
TGTGCCAGCAGCCAAGAAGGGGGCCCCCAGTACTTC,CASSQEGGPQYF,TRBV4-2,-,TRBD1,TRBJ2-5
TGTGCCAGCAGTAGCAGGACAGTCTCCTACGAGCAGTACTTC,CASSSRTVSYEQYF,TRBV2,-,-,TRBJ2-7
TGTGCCAGCAGCTTCACACTAGCGTCTGAGCAGTTCTTC,CASSFTLASEQFF,TRBV11-3,-,TRBD2,TRBJ2-1
TGTGCCAGCCCAACCAAGGCGGGGGCGCAGAACGAGCAGTACTTC,CASPTKAGAQNEQYF,TRBV13,-,-,TRBJ2-7
TGTGCCAGCGAGCCCACCGCGAATTCCTACAATGAGCAGTTCTTC,CASEPTANSYNEQFF,TRBV19,-,-,TRBJ2-1
TGTGCCAGCAGTGACAGGGTTGGTGCCAATCAGCCCCAGCATTTT,CASSDRVGANQPQHF,TRBV6-1,-,-,TRBJ1-5
TGTGCCTACTCTAGCGGGAGCAGCTACGAGCAGTACTTC,CAYSSGSSYEQYF,TRBV30,-,TRBD2,TRBJ2-7
TGTGCCAGCAGCTTAGCGTGGGGGGAAGGTGAGGGTTTGGACGAGCAGTACTTC,CASSLAWGEGEGLDEQYF,TRBV7-9,-,-,TRBJ2-7
TGCAGTTCCTCTTCGGGAGGGCCGAGGGAGCAGTACTTC,CSSSSGGPREQYF,TRBV29-1,-,TRBD2,TRBJ2-5
TGTGTCAGAAGCTTTAGCCTAGCGGGAGTGACGACAGATACGCAGTATTTT,CVRSFSLAGVTTDTQYF,TRBV7-5,-,-,TRBJ2-3
TGTGCCAGCAGTTTACGGGGGCAAGAGACCCAGTACTTC,CASSLRGQETQYF,TRBV28,-,-,TRBJ2-5
TGTGCCAGCAGTTTGGGAGCGGGAGTGCGGAGCTCCTACGAGCAGTACTTC,CASSLGAGVRSSYEQYF,TRBV27,-,TRBD2,TRBJ2-7
TGTGCCAGCAGCGTAACAAAGACAGGGGAGTCACTTGAGACCCAGTACTTC,CASSVTKTGESLETQYF,TRBV9,-,TRBD1,TRBJ2-5
TGTGCCAGCAGTTCCCGGGACAGTAGCACAGATACGCAGTATTTT,CASSSRDSSTDTQYF,TRBV27,-,TRBD1,TRBJ2-3
TGCGCCAGCAGCATTGGGACAGCCTACGAGCAGTACTTC,CASSIGTAYEQYF,TRBV5-1,few,TRBD1,TRBJ2-7
TGCGCCAGCAGCCAAGGTACACACAGCCTTAGCACAGATACGCAGTATTTT,CASSQGTHSLSTDTQYF,TRBV4-1,-,-,TRBJ2-3
TGTGCCAGCAGACCTGGGACAGGGAGTGCCGGGGAGCTGTTTTTT,CASRPGTGSAGELFF,TRBV2,-,TRBD1,TRBJ2-2
TGTGCCAGCAGCTTAGGAACAGGGGGTAATCAGCCCCAGCATTTT,CASSLGTGGNQPQHF,TRBV11-2,few,TRBD1,TRBJ1-5
TGTGCCAGCGGGGAGGGCCTTTCTGGAAACACCATATATTTT,CASGEGLSGNTIYF,TRBV2,-,-,TRBJ1-3
TGTGCCAGCAGAAGGGACAGGGCCCGCAATCAGCCCCAGCATTTT,CASRRDRARNQPQHF,TRBV6-5,-,TRBD1,TRBJ1-5
TGTGCCAGCAGCTACAGTCTAGCCAAAAACATTCAGTACTTC,CASSYSLAKNIQYF,TRBV27,-,-,TRBJ2-4
TGCAGCGTTGAAGCCCCCCGAGGGAGGAACACTGAAGCTTTCTTT,CSVEAPRGRNTEAFF,TRBV29-1,-,-,TRBJ1-1
TGTGCCAGCAGCTCTTATTTGTATGGCTACACCTTC,CASSSYLYGYTF,TRBV7-9,-,-,TRBJ1-2
TGTGCCAGCAGACGACAGGGCCGGGGCTATGGCTACACCTTC,CASRRQGRGYGYTF,TRBV6-5,-,TRBD1,TRBJ1-2
TGCAGCGCATCGACAGGGAGAGGCTATGGCTACACCTTC,CSASTGRGYGYTF,TRBV29-1,few,TRBD1,TRBJ1-2
TGTGCCAGCAGCTTACGGGGAAGCTCCTACAATGAGCAGTTCTTC,CASSLRGSSYNEQFF,TRBV7-9,once,-,TRBJ2-1
TGTGCCAGCAGCTTGCTTCAGGTAGCGGGAGGGGTTGACAATGAGCAGTTCTTC,CASSLLQVAGGVDNEQFF,TRBV5-4,-,TRBD2,TRBJ2-1
TGTGCCAGCAGCAGCGACAGGAACACTGAAGCTTTCTTT,CASSSDRNTEAFF,TRBV7-7,-,-,TRBJ1-1
TGTGCCAGCAGTTACCCAGCGGGGGAGCGCTACGAGCAGTACTTC,CASSYPAGERYEQYF,TRBV6-5,once,TRBD2,TRBJ2-7
TGTGCCAGCAGTTACGGCCTGATTCTCTTAAACACTGAAGCTTTCTTT,CASSYGLILLNTEAFF,TRBV6-6,-,-,TRBJ1-1
TGTGCCAGCAGAGGCGGAGACGAGCAGTACTTC,CASRGGDEQYF,TRBV21-1,-,-,TRBJ2-7
TGTGCCAGCTCACGAGTAGCGGGGGACCCCCAAGAGACCCAGTACTTC,CASSRVAGDPQETQYF,TRBV18,-,TRBD2,TRBJ2-5
TGTGCCAGTAGTCCAGAAAGATCGAACACTGAAGCTTTCTTT,CASSPERSNTEAFF,TRBV19,few,-,TRBJ1-1
TGTGCCAGCAGCTGGAAAGCGGGAACCACGGGGGAGCAGTACTTC,CASSWKAGTTGEQYF,TRBV7-3,-,TRBD2,TRBJ2-7
TGTGCCAGCAGTAATTCAGGGGGAGCGGGAGGGCCCTACAATGAGCAGTTCTTC,CASSNSGGAGGPYNEQFF,TRBV7-9,-,TRBD2,TRBJ2-1
TGTGCCAGCAGCCGCCCGGGGGGGGCGGACTATGGCTACACCTTC,CASSRPGGADYGYTF,TRBV5-4,-,-,TRBJ1-2
TGTGCCATCAGTGGGGCTAGCGGGAGGTACACCGGGGAGCTGTTTTTT,CAISGASGRYTGELFF,TRBV10-3,-,TRBD2,TRBJ2-2